The sequence of this T cell receptor (beta chain) was determined in a study of molecular identifiers for immune sequencing clone quantification. Germline lookup yields CDR1 SEHNR and CDR2 FQNEAQ (reference sequence). V was trimmed by 6 bases and J by 3 bases, leaving 4 bases between them. This CDR3 region has 11 residues. There are many counts of this clonotype. One entry per CDR3 protein, called by TCRdb with MiXCR from the PCR reads. The repertoire holds about half a million distinct CDR3 sequences, with about a fifth as singletons. The TCR comes from a human donor in good health. Some libraries in this study had Jurkat cell RNA spiked in. Sequenced material: naive CD8+ T cells from blood, with Jurkat cell RNA spiked in. Described subset: FACS-sorted CD8+CD4-CCR7+CD45RA+ naive T cells. The chain links TRBV7-9 to TRBJ2-3; D gene uncertain. The CDR3 DNA sequence: TGTGCCAGCAGGCGAACAGATACGCAGTATTTT. Translating gives CASRRTDTQYF.